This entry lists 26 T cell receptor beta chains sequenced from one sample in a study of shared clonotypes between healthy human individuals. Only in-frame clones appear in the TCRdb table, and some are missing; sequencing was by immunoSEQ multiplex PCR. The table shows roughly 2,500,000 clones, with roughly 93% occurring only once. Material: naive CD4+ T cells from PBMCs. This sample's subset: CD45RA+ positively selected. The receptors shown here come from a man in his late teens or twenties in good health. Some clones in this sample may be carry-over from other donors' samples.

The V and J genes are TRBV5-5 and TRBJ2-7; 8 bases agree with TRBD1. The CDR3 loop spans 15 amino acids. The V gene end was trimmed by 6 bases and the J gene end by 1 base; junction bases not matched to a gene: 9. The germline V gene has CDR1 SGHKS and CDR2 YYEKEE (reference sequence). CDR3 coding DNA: TGTGCCAGCAAGCGGAGGACAGGGCAATCCTACGAGCAGTACTTC. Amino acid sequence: CASKRRTGQSYEQYF.

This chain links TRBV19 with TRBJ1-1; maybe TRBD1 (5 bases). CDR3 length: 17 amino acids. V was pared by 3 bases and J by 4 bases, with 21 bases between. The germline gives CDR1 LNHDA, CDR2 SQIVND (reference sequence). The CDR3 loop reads CASSMYRQSLRSTEAFF. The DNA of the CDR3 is TGTGCCAGTAGTATGTATAGACAGTCACTTCGGTCCACTGAAGCTTTCTTT. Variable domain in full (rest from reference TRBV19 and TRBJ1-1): DGGITQSPKYLFRKEGQNVTLSCEQNLNHDAMYWYRQDPGQGLRLIYYSQIVNDFQKGDIAEGYSVSREKKESFPLTVTSAQKNPTAFYLCASSMYRQSLRSTEAFFGQGTRLTVV.

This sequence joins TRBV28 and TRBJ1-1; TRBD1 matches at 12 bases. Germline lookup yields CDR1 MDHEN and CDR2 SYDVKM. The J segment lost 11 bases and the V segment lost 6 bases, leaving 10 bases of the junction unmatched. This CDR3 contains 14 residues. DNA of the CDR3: TGTGCCAGCAGCGTCCCGGGACAGGGGGCCGTTGCTTTCTTT. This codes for CASSVPGQGAVAFF.

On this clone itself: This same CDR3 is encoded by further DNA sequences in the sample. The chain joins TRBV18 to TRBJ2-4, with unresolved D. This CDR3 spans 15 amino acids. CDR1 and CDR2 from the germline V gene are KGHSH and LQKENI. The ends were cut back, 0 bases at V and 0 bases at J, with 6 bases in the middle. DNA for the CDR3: TGTGCCAGCTCACCACCGGATTTAGCCAAAAACATTCAGTACTTC. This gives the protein CASSPPDLAKNIQYF.

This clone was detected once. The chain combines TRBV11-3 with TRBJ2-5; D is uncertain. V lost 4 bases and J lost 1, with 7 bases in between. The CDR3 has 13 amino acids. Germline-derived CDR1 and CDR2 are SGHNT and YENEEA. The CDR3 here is CASSSARQETQYF. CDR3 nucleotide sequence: TGTGCCAGCAGCTCCGCCCGCCAAGAGACCCAGTACTTC. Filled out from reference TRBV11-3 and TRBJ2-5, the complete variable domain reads EAGVVQSPRYKIIEKKQPVAFWCNPISGHNTLYWYLQNLGQGPELLIRYENEEAVDDSQLPKDRFSAERLKGVDSTLKIQPAELGDSAVYLCASSSARQETQYFGPGTRLLVL.

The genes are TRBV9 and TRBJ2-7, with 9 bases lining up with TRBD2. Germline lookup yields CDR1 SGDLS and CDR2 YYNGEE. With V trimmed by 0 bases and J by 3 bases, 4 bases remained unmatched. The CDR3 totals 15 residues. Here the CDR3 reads CASSVVPSGIYEQYF. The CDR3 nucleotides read TGTGCCAGCAGCGTAGTGCCTAGCGGGATCTACGAGCAGTACTTC.

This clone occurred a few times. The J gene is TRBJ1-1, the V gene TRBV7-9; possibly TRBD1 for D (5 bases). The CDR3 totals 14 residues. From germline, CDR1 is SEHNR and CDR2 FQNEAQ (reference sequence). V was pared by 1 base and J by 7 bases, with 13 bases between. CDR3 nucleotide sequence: TGTGCCAGCAGCTTAGGGGGACCCTCCGTTGAAGCTTTCTTT. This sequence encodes CASSLGGPSVEAFF.

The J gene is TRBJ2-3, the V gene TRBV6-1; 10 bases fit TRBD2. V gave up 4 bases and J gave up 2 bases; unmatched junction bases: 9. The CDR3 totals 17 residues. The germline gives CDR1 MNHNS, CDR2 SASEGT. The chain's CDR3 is CASSGAGGPRNTDTQYF. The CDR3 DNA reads TGTGCCAGCAGTGGAGCGGGAGGGCCACGGAACACAGATACGCAGTATTTT.

The CDR3 DNA is TGTGCCAGCAGCCAAGATCTTGGAGGAGACTCTGGAAACACCATATATTTT. Translated: CASSQDLGGDSGNTIYF. The J gene is TRBJ1-3, the V gene TRBV14; D is ambiguous. This CDR3 has 17 residues. Trimming shortened V by 0 bases and J by 0 bases, and 12 bases separated the two germline ends. Germline lookup yields CDR1 SGHDN and CDR2 FVKESK.

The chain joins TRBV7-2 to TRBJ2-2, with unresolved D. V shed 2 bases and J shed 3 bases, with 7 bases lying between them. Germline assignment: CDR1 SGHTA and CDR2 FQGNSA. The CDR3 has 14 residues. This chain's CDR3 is CASSLRSDTGELFF. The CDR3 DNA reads TGTGCCAGCAGCTTACGGTCGGACACCGGGGAGCTGTTTTTT.

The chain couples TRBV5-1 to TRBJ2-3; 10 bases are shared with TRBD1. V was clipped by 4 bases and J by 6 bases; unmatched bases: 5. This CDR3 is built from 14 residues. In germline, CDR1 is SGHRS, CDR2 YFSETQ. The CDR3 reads CASSPDRGMDTQYF. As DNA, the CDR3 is TGCGCCAGCAGCCCGGACAGGGGGATGGATACGCAGTATTTT.

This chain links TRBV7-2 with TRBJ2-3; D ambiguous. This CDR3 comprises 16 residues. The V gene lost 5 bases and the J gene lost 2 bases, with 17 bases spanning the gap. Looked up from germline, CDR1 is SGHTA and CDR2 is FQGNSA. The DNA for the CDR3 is TGTGCCAGCAGCCCAAGTCGGGCGGTCGCCACAGATACGCAGTATTTT. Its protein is CASSPSRAVATDTQYF. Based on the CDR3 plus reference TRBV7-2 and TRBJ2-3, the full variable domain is GAGVSQSPSNKVTEKGKDVELRCDPISGHTALYWYRQSLGQGLEFLIYFQGNSAPDKSGLPSDRFSAERTGGSVSTLTIQRTQQEDSAVYLCASSPSRAVATDTQYFGPGTRLTVL.

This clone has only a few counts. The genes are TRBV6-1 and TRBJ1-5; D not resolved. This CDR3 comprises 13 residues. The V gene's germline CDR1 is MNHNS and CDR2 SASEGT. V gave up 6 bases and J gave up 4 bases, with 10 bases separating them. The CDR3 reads CASSLSPNQPQHF. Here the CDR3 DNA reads TGTGCCAGCAGCCTATCCCCAAATCAGCCCCAGCATTTT.

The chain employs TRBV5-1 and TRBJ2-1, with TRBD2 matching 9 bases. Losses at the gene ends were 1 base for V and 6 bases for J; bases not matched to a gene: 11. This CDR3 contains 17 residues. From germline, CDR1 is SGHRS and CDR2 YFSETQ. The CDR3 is CASSLLAGGSYFNEQFF. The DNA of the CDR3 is TGCGCCAGCAGCTTGCTTGCGGGAGGGTCTTATTTCAATGAGCAGTTCTTC.

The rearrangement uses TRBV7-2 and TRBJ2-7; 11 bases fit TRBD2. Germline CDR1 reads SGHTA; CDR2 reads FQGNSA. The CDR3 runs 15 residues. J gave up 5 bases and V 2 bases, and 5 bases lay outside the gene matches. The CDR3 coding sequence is TGTGCCAGCAGCTTAATACTAGCGGGAGCAAACGAGCAGTACTTC. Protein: CASSLILAGANEQYF.

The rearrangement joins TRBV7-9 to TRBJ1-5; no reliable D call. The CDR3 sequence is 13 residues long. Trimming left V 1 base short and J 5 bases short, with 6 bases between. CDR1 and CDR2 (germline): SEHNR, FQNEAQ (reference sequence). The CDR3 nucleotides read TGTGCCAGCAGCTTAGGAGAAGATCAGCCCCAGCATTTT. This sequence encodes CASSLGEDQPQHF.

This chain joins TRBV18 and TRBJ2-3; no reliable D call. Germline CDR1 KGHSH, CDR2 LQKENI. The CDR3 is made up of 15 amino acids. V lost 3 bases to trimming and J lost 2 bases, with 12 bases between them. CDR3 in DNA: TGTGCCAGCTCACCGACCCCCACGCTCACAGATACGCAGTATTTT. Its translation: CASSPTPTLTDTQYF.

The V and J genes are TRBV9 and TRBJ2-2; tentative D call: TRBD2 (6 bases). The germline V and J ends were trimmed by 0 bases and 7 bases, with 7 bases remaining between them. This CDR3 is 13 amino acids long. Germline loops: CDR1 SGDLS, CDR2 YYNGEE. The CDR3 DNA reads TGTGCCAGCAGCGTAGGGAGGGTCGGGGAGCTGTTTTTT. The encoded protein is CASSVGRVGELFF.

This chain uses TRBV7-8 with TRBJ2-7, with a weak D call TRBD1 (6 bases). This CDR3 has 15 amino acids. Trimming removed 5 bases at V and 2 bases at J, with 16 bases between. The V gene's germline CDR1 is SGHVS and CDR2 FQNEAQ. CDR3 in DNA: TGTGCCAGCAGCCCGCGGGCAGGGGAAGCCTACGAGCAGTACTTC. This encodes CASSPRAGEAYEQYF.

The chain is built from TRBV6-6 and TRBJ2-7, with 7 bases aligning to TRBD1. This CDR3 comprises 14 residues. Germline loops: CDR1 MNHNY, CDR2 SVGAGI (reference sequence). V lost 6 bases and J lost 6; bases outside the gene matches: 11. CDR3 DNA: TGTGCCAGCAGGCGACCTACAGGGGACGGCGAGCAGTACTTC. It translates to CASRRPTGDGEQYF.

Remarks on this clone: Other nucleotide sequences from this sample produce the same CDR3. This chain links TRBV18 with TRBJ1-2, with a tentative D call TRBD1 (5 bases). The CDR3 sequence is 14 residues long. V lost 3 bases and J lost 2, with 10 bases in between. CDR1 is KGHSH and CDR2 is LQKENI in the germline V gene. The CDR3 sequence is CASSPDRENYGYTF. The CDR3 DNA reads TGTGCCAGCTCACCCGACAGAGAGAACTATGGCTACACCTTC.

In DNA, the CDR3 is TGTGCCAGCAGTTTACATCCGTCCAACTATGGCTACACCTTC. Translation: CASSLHPSNYGYTF. This chain uses TRBV28 with TRBJ1-2; D gene ambiguous. CDR1 is MDHEN and CDR2 is SYDVKM in the germline V gene. Trimming shortened V by 2 bases and J by 2 bases, and 9 bases separated the two germline ends. This CDR3 has 14 amino acids.

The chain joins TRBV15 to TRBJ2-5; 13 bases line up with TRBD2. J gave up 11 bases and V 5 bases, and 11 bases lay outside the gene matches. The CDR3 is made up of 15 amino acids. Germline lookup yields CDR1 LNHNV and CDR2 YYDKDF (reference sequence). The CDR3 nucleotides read TGTGCCACCAGCGCCCAAACTAGCGGGAGGGCCCAGCAGTACTTC. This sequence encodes CATSAQTSGRAQQYF.

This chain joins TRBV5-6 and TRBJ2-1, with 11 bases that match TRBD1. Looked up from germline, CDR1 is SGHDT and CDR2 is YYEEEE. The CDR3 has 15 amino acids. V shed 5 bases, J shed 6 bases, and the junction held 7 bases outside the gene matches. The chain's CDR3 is CASSYGQGAANEQFF. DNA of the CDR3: TGTGCCAGCAGTTACGGACAGGGGGCTGCCAATGAGCAGTTCTTC.

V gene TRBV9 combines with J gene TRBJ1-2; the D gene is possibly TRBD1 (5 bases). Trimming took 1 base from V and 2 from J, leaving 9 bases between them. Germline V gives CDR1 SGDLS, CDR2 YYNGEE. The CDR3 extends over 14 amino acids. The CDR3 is CASSVMTENYGYTF. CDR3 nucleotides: TGTGCCAGCAGCGTAATGACAGAAAACTATGGCTACACCTTC.

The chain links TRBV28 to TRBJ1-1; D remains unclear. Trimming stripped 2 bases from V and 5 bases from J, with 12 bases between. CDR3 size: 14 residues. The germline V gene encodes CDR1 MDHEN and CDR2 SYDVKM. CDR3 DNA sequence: TGTGCCAGCAGTTTAGGGGTAGGTCGGACTGAAGCTTTCTTT. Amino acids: CASSLGVGRTEAFF.